This T cell receptor beta chain was identified during a study of blood T cell repertoires in COVID-19. At the level of the study: COVID-19 samples, acute and convalescent, were from the United States, Italy and Spain. T cells, B-cell-depleted T cells, or PBMCs provided the cDNA or gDNA that served as material.

This clone was found once. Authors' analysis steps: Quantification of nucleated cells was approximated via reference gene primer amplification. Some clones are missing from TCRdb's copy, which holds only in-frame ones; the method was immunoSEQ multiplex PCR. V and J calls and clone size are as listed in that table; D and trimming were resolved from the DNA. Of some 220,000 clones listed, 75% to 85% are singletons. The CDR3 runs to 14 residues. With 4 bases clipped from V and 1 base from J, the junction kept 5 bases outside the gene matches. Germline V gene data show CDR1 as SGHKS and CDR2 as YYEKEE (reference sequence).

V gene TRBV5-5 combines with J gene TRBJ2-7; 7 bases are a match to TRBD1. This clonotype was sampled from a man over 45 with active or convalescent COVID-19. Sequenced material: peripheral blood. The CDR3 DNA sequence: TGTGCCAGCAGCCGAGGGGACAGATCCTACGAGCAGTACGTC. Translation gives CASSRGDRSYEQYV.